This TCR beta chain originates from a study of cytomegalovirus exposure and HLA in healthy donors. Study results and limitations: Specificity for CMV antigens was confirmed in vitro for three of the CMV-associated chains.

Measured with immunoSEQ multiplex PCR; TCRdb has only the in-frame clones, and not every one. The repertoire holds 260,000 or so clones, with 70% to 90% as singletons. On this clone itself: No antigen is known for it.

The receptor was derived from a woman in her late teens or twenties in good health and CMV-seronegative. Specimen: PBMCs.

The CDR3 spells CASSVRDRGLHNEQFF. CDR3 in DNA: TGTGCCAGCAGTGTCCGGGACAGGGGGCTTCACAATGAGCAGTTCTTC. The chain joins TRBV25-1 to TRBJ2-1; 12 nucleotides agree with TRBD1. Germline V CDR1 and CDR2: MGHDK, SYGVNS. The CDR3 sequence is 16 residues long. V dropped 4 bases and J dropped 5; count of bases not matched to a gene: 6.